This T cell receptor (beta chain) was sequenced during a study of blood T cell repertoires in COVID-19. Study summary: Samples of COVID-19 (acute and convalescent) were obtained from the United States, Italy and Spain. Nucleic acid was either cDNA or gDNA, and it came from T cells, B-cell-depleted T cells, or PBMCs.

The repertoire was sequenced with immunoSEQ multiplex PCR; TCRdb's copy has only in-frame clones and lacks some. Of over 110,000 clones in the sample, roughly 80% were seen once. V trimming: 1 base; J trimming: 4 bases; junction bases outside the gene matches: 0. Germline CDR1 reads MGHRA; CDR2 reads YSYEKL. The CDR3 is 14 residues long. This clonotype was obtained from an older man who had recovered from COVID-19. The chain links TRBV4-1 to TRBJ1-5; 8 nucleotides agree with TRBD1. The source material was peripheral blood. As DNA, the CDR3 is TGCGCCAGCAGCCAAGGACAGGGGAATCAGCCCCAGCATTTT. Encoded protein: CASSQGQGNQPQHF.